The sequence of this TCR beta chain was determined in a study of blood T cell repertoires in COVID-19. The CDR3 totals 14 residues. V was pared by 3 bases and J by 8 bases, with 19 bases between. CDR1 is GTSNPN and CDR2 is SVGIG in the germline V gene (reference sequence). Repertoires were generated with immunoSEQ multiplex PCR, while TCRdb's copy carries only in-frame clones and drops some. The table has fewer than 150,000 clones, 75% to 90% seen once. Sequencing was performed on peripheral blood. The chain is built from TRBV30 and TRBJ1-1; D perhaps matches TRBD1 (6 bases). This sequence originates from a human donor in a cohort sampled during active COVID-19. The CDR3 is CAWSGSSWGLEAFF. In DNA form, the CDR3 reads TGTGCCTGGAGCGGTTCCTCATGGGGGCTGGAAGCTTTCTTT. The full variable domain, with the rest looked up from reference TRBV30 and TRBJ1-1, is SQTIHQWPATLVQPVGSPLSLECTVEGTSNPNLYWYRQAAGRGLQLLFYSVGIGQISSEVPQNLSASRPQDRQFILSSKKLLLSDSGFYLCAWSGSSWGLEAFFGQGTRLTVV.